The TCR beta chain under discussion was sequenced for a study of cytomegalovirus exposure and HLA in healthy donors. Vbeta (60) and Jbeta (13) primers were used in the PCR. The table came from immunoSEQ multiplex PCR; TCRdb's copy has only in-frame clones and leaves some out. The sample table includes fewer than 250,000 clones. Findings of the study overall: Within the data, a cluster of highly shared sequence variants was likely a sequencing artifact. In a later analysis, DRB1 alleles had the most associated TCRs; HLA-C alleles the fewest. In vitro work confirmed that three CMV-associated chains recognize CMV antigens. There were 164 TCR beta chains listed as cytomegalovirus-associated.

Note on this clone: Its antigen is not identified.

This CDR3 region has 15 residues. The junction had 7 bases not matched to a gene; V was cut back by 3 bases and J by 3 bases. Germline V gene lookup returns CDR1 ENHRY and CDR2 SYGVKD. The receptor was derived from a woman aged 25 to 39 in good health and CMV-seropositive. The V call is TRBV10-3, the J call TRBJ1-1; 7 bases agree with TRBD1. The sample consisted of PBMCs. CDR3 in amino acids: CAISDRTGVDTEAFF. DNA of the CDR3: TGTGCCATCAGTGACCGAACAGGGGTTGACACTGAAGCTTTCTTT.